The clone carrying this T cell receptor beta chain was picked up many times. Antigen specificity is unknown. Together with a sample-barcoded 5' primer, a J-beta primer mix was included in a second PCR lasting about 7 to 12 cycles. Tagging of each cDNA molecule was performed by a template-switch adaptor with 12 random nucleotides. Every sample returned 2.5 million or more CDR3-containing paired-end reads. A single record per CDR3 protein comes from TCRdb applying MiXCR to the 5' RACE reads. This sample has about 1.1 million distinct CDR3 sequences, with around two fifths found just once. This entry comes from a study of blood T cells in healthy people across ages. About the research overall: Every two T cells gave about one barcoded beta molecule via template switching.

The V gene lost 0 bases and the J gene lost 0 bases, with 4 bases spanning the gap. Per the germline V gene, CDR1 is LGHNA and CDR2 is YSLEER. The CDR3 is 14 residues long. Findings and limits, study-wide: Whereas aged donors had fewer naive CD4+ cells, long-lived donors had more of them and higher diversity.

This TCR derives from a man aged 18 to 35 in good health. The chain has TRBV4-3 and TRBJ2-3; unclear D gene. Sequencing was done on a sample of blood. CDR3 region: CASSQDTSTDTQYF. In nucleotides, the CDR3 is TGCGCCAGCAGCCAAGATACTAGCACAGATACGCAGTATTTT.